This T cell receptor (beta chain) comes out of a study of blood T cell repertoires in COVID-19. The authors' processing: Reference gene primer amplification gave estimated nucleated cell counts. TCRdb's table, derived via immunoSEQ multiplex PCR, lists solely in-frame clones and lacks some. That table is the source of V, J and clone size, and D and trimming were worked out from the DNA. Here the sample spans tens of thousands of clones, roughly 90% being singletons. Looked up from germline, CDR1 is MNHNY and CDR2 is SVGAGI (reference sequence). This CDR3 has 15 residues. V was clipped by 7 bases and J by 4 bases, with 17 bases between them.

Sequenced material: peripheral blood. The source of this sequence is a man aged 65-85 years with active COVID-19. This rearrangement joins TRBV6-6 to TRBJ2-1, with D perhaps TRBD2 (7 bases). CDR3 sequence reads: CASTDRGAGYNEQFF. DNA of the CDR3: TGTGCCAGCACCGACCGGGGGGCCGGGTACAATGAGCAGTTCTTC.